Shown below are 25 T cell receptor beta chains from a single sample sequenced in a study of blood T cell repertoires in COVID-19. Produced via immunoSEQ multiplex PCR; TCRdb's table is partial and in-frame only. Here the sample spans roughly 570,000 clones, roughly 91% being singletons. Specimen: peripheral blood. The receptors come from a woman aged 45-59 years with COVID-19, enrolled during active disease.

The V call is TRBV5-6, the J call TRBJ2-7, with D maybe TRBD2 (7 bases). This CDR3 spans 18 amino acids. V lost 2 bases, J lost 0 bases, and 21 bases lay in between. Germline loops: CDR1 SGHDT, CDR2 YYEEEE. This CDR3 reads CASSFPVGGGVYSYEQYF. In DNA, the CDR3 is TGTGCCAGCAGCTTTCCAGTAGGCGGGGGCGTCTACTCCTACGAGCAGTACTTC.

The rearrangement uses TRBV5-1 and TRBJ2-2; no reliable D call. Germline CDR1 is SGHRS and CDR2 is YFSETQ. This CDR3 contains 13 residues. The V end was cut by 1 base, the J end by 4 bases, with 5 bases between. The CDR3 reads CASSLYGTGELFF. The DNA of the CDR3 is TGCGCCAGCAGCTTGTACGGCACCGGGGAGCTGTTTTTT.

This clone has only a few counts. The rearrangement uses TRBV2 and TRBJ2-3, with 11 nucleotides matching TRBD2. The CDR3 is made up of 16 amino acids. Germline V lookup: CDR1 SNHLY, CDR2 FYNNEI. J was trimmed by 0 bases and V by 3 bases; bases with no gene match: 2. Here the CDR3 reads CASSDRLAGSTDTQYF. CDR3 sequence (DNA): TGTGCCAGCAGTGATAGACTAGCGGGGAGCACAGATACGCAGTATTTT. The variable domain in full, with the rest retrieved from reference TRBV2 and TRBJ2-3, is EPEVTQTPSHQVTQMGQEVILRCVPISNHLYFYWYRQILGQKVEFLVSFYNNEISEKSEIFDDQFSVERPDGSNFTLKIRSTKLEDSAMYFCASSDRLAGSTDTQYFGPGTRLTVL.

The V call is TRBV18, the J call TRBJ1-3, with a tentative D call TRBD1 (5 bases). V was shortened by 3 bases and J by 0 bases, with 21 bases between the two germline ends. This CDR3 has 19 amino acids. The germline V gene has CDR1 KGHSH and CDR2 LQKENI. The CDR3 DNA reads as TGTGCCAGCTCACCTTCATACGACAGAGCGACTGACTCTGGAAACACCATATATTTT. This codes for CASSPSYDRATDSGNTIYF.

The chain links TRBV2 to TRBJ1-6, with D unresolved. The CDR3 spans 13 residues. CDR1 is SNHLY, CDR2 FYNNEI, per germline. V was pared by 4 bases and J by 8 bases, with 9 bases between. The CDR3 region is CASSAPGDSPLHF. The CDR3 DNA sequence: TGTGCCAGCAGTGCCCCTGGAGATTCACCCCTCCACTTT.

V and J are TRBV4-1 and TRBJ2-2; D is ambiguous. Germline CDR1 and CDR2: MGHRA and YSYEKL. V lost 5 bases, J lost 3 bases, and 4 bases lay in between. CDR3 length: 12 residues. CDR3 in amino acids: CASSLYTGELFF. The CDR3 nucleotides are TGCGCCAGCAGCTTATACACCGGGGAGCTGTTTTTT.

The genes are TRBV27 and TRBJ1-2, with 8 bases fitting TRBD1. Trimming cost V 8 bases and J 7 bases; bases outside gene matches: 9. The germline V gene has CDR1 MNHEY and CDR2 SMNVEV (reference sequence). The CDR3 covers 13 residues. The CDR3 DNA sequence: TGTGCCAGCGGACTGACAGGGGTGGGTGGCTACACCTTC. Its translation: CASGLTGVGGYTF.

The J gene is TRBJ1-1, the V gene TRBV27; no clear D. The CDR3 runs 13 residues. CDR1 MNHEY and CDR2 SMNVEV come from the germline V gene (reference sequence). Trimming removed 2 bases from V and 11 bases from J, with 15 bases in between. DNA for the CDR3: TGTGCCAGCAGTTTAGCCCAGAGGGCGGAGGCTTTCTTT. Its protein product is CASSLAQRAEAFF.

The chain uses TRBV6-5 and TRBJ1-6, with D possibly TRBD1 on 5 matching bases. The germline V gene encodes CDR1 MNHEY and CDR2 SVGAGI. The CDR3 sequence is 14 residues long. Trimming removed 6 bases at V and 9 bases at J, with 15 bases between. The CDR3 DNA sequence: TGTGCCAGCAGGTCCCGGGTTGGGGCTTCACCCCTCCACTTT. This gives the protein CASRSRVGASPLHF.

This clone appeared once. V gene TRBV28 combines with J gene TRBJ2-2; 12 bases agree with TRBD2. Germline lookup yields CDR1 MDHEN and CDR2 SYDVKM. V lost 5 bases, J lost 4 bases, and 5 bases stayed unmatched. The CDR3 spans 16 residues. As DNA, the CDR3 is TGTGCCAGCAGTCTAGGACTAGCGGGGCCCACCGGGGAGCTGTTTTTT. Amino acids: CASSLGLAGPTGELFF.

The chain is built from TRBV6-2 or TRBV6-3 and TRBJ2-7; 14 bases line up with TRBD2. The CDR3 loop spans 16 amino acids. Germline trimming cut 6 bases from V and 4 bases from J; bases unmatched to any gene: 8. Germline CDR1 and CDR2: MNHEY and SVGEGT. The CDR3 DNA sequence: TGTGCCAGCAGCCTGGGACTAGCGGGGGTGGAATACGAGCAGTACTTC. Its translation is CASSLGLAGVEYEQYF.

The chain is built from TRBV4-1 and TRBJ1-5, with D possibly being TRBD1 (6 bases). This CDR3 contains 16 residues. Germline V lookup: CDR1 MGHRA, CDR2 YSYEKL. V was pared by 0 bases and J by 4 bases, with 13 bases between. The CDR3 here is CASSQESGTLNQPQHF. Here the CDR3 DNA reads TGCGCCAGCAGCCAAGAATCCGGGACATTAAATCAGCCCCAGCATTTT.

The chain links TRBV19 to TRBJ1-4, with 7 bases identical to TRBD1. Trimming at V came to 6 bases and at J to 0 bases, leaving 7 bases not matched to a gene. Germline V gene sequence: CDR1 LNHDA, CDR2 SQIVND (reference sequence). This CDR3 has 16 amino acids. CDR3 sequence (DNA): TGTGCCAGTAGAGACAGGGCTCTTGCAACTAATGAAAAACTGTTTTTT. Protein product: CASRDRALATNEKLFF. The whole variable domain, remainder taken from reference TRBV19 and TRBJ1-4, is DGGITQSPKYLFRKEGQNVTLSCEQNLNHDAMYWYRQDPGQGLRLIYYSQIVNDFQKGDIAEGYSVSREKKESFPLTVTSAQKNPTAFYLCASRDRALATNEKLFFGSGTQLSVL.

V is TRBV5-1 and J is TRBJ2-7, with D possibly being TRBD1 (6 bases). The CDR3 length is 15 residues. Trimming stripped 1 base from V and 2 bases from J, with 13 bases between. The germline CDR1 and CDR2 sequences are SGHRS and YFSETQ. The CDR3 region has the DNA TGCGCCAGCAGCTTGCACCCACAGGGAACCTACGAGCAGTACTTC. Translated: CASSLHPQGTYEQYF.

The genes are TRBV7-8 and TRBJ2-7; 7 positions agree with TRBD1. The CDR3 loop spans 14 amino acids. Germline-derived CDR1 and CDR2 are SGHVS and FQNEAQ. Trimming removed 1 base from V and 2 bases from J; junction bases left unmatched: 2. The CDR3 sequence: CASSLGQGAYEQYF. The CDR3 nucleotides are TGTGCCAGCAGCTTAGGGCAGGGGGCCTACGAGCAGTACTTC.

J is TRBJ2-3 and V is TRBV19, with TRBD1 as a possible D gene (5 bases). Germline CDR1 is LNHDA and CDR2 is SQIVND (reference sequence). The germline V and J ends were trimmed by 4 bases and 6 bases, with 11 bases remaining between them. The CDR3 has 13 residues. CDR3 loop: CASSTRVRDTQYF. As DNA, the CDR3 is TGTGCCAGTAGTACCAGGGTTAGGGATACGCAGTATTTT.

This chain joins TRBV30 and TRBJ1-1; D may be TRBD1 (5 bases). This CDR3 has 15 residues. Germline V gives CDR1 GTSNPN, CDR2 SVGIG (reference sequence). Trimming removed 1 base at V and 1 base at J, with 13 bases between. CDR3 region: CAWSAETVGNTEAFF. The CDR3 DNA is TGTGCCTGGAGTGCCGAGACAGTGGGGAACACTGAAGCTTTCTTT.

The chain uses TRBV25-1 and TRBJ1-2; 7 bases match TRBD1. V trimming: 6 bases; J trimming: 8 bases; junction bases outside the gene matches: 12. From germline, CDR1 is MGHDK and CDR2 SYGVNS. CDR3 length equals 14 residues. The CDR3 DNA follows: TGTGCCAGCAGACAGACAGGGAAGACTCCCGGCTACACCTTC. It encodes CASRQTGKTPGYTF.

The rearrangement uses TRBV10-3 and TRBJ1-2, with TRBD1 matching over 9 bases. V lost 6 bases, J lost 8 bases, and 7 bases stayed unmatched. Looked up from germline, CDR1 is ENHRY and CDR2 is SYGVKD. The CDR3 loop spans 13 amino acids. DNA of the CDR3: TGTGCCATCAGGATGGGACAGGGCCACGGCTACACCTTC. It encodes CAIRMGQGHGYTF.

The rearrangement joins TRBV7-6 to TRBJ1-1; the match to TRBD1 covers 11 bases. Trimming cost V 2 bases and J 1 base; bases outside gene matches: 15. The CDR3 totals 20 residues. CDR1 and CDR2 from the germline V gene are SGHVS and FNYEAQ. The CDR3 DNA is TGTGCCAGCAGCTTAACTTCTCTTCCGGGACAGGGGGGAAGGAACACTGAAGCTTTCTTT. It translates to CASSLTSLPGQGGRNTEAFF.

The chain joins TRBV27 to TRBJ1-1; 10 nucleotides align to TRBD1. The J segment lost 5 bases and the V segment lost 7 bases, leaving 4 bases of the junction unmatched. Germline V gives CDR1 MNHEY, CDR2 SMNVEV (reference sequence). The CDR3 extends over 13 amino acids. The CDR3: CASNDRGRTEAFF. DNA for the CDR3: TGTGCCAGCAACGACAGGGGGCGGACTGAAGCTTTCTTT.

With regard to this clone: Additional DNA sequences in this sample encode the identical CDR3. The chain employs TRBV3-1 (or the pseudogene TRBV3-2) and TRBJ1-1; tentatively, D is TRBD1 (5 bases). The CDR3 contains 14 residues. The V and J ends lost 0 bases and 3 bases respectively, with 8 bases between them. Germline V gene sequence: CDR1 LGHDT, CDR2 YNNKEL (reference sequence). The CDR3 region is CASSQESRDTEAFF. The CDR3 DNA follows: TGTGCCAGCAGCCAAGAGAGCAGGGACACTGAAGCTTTCTTT.

The chain has TRBV7-2 and TRBJ2-1, with TRBD2 matching 8 bases. The germline gives CDR1 SGHTA, CDR2 FQGNSA. Trimming cost V 7 bases and J 6 bases; bases outside gene matches: 11. The CDR3 loop spans 15 amino acids. The CDR3 DNA sequence: TGTGCCAGCACCCTCCTCCCGGGACTAGGCAATGAGCAGTTCTTC. Protein: CASTLLPGLGNEQFF.

This sequence joins TRBV30 and TRBJ2-4; possible D gene TRBD2, 5 bases. V was cut by 1 base and J by 3 bases, with 13 bases left in between. CDR3 length: 15 residues. Per germline, CDR1 GTSNPN and CDR2 SVGIG (reference sequence). CDR3 bases: TGTGCCTGGAGTGCGCCACCGGGGAACAAAAACATTCAGTACTTC. Translated: CAWSAPPGNKNIQYF.

This clone was detected only once. The CDR3 nucleotides read TGTGCCAGCAGTTTAGACTACTACGAGCAGTACTTC. It translates to CASSLDYYEQYF. J is TRBJ2-7 and V is TRBV12-3 or TRBV12-4; D remains unclear. The CDR3 is made up of 12 amino acids. The ends were cut back, 1 base at V and 3 bases at J, with 4 bases in the middle.